One T cell receptor (beta chain) is described in this entry. This record belongs to a study of PD-1 blockade in classical Hodgkin lymphoma. Trimming left V 3 bases short and J 5 bases short, with 12 bases between. The CDR3 totals 15 residues. Germline CDR1 SGHRS, CDR2 YFSETQ. Every patient experienced relapse after autologous stem cell transplantation, and brentuximab vedotin exposure varied. Sequenced by immunoSEQ multiplex PCR; TCRdb stores in-frame clones only, minus some. This table holds some 19,000 clones, roughly 83% found once. This clonotype was obtained from a human donor with classical Hodgkin lymphoma. The specimen was peripheral blood mononuclear cells (PBMCs), collected at baseline. The rearrangement links TRBV5-1 to TRBJ1-6, with D unresolved. CDR3 DNA sequence: TGCGCCAGCAGCTCGGCAGGTCCCAATAATTCACCCCTCCACTTT. Its protein is CASSSAGPNNSPLHF. Looking up the rest from reference TRBV5-1 and TRBJ1-6 gives the full variable domain: KAGVTQTPRYLIKTRGQQVTLSCSPISGHRSVSWYQQTPGQGLQFLFEYFSETQRNKGNFPGRFSGRQFSNSRSEMNVSTLELGDSALYLCASSSAGPNNSPLHFGNGTRLTVT.